Listed below are T cell receptor beta chains from one sample, sequenced in a study of cytomegalovirus exposure and HLA in healthy donors. The assay was immunoSEQ multiplex PCR, and TCRdb's table has in-frame clones only and misses some. The sample spans roughly 100,000 clones; the ten largest clones claim 3.5%. The sequencing sample was made of PBMCs. These receptors originate from a man aged 40-55 years in good health and CMV-seronegative. The conserved cysteine and the conserved F or W are not part of the CDR3 here.

j_gene | v_gene | CDR3aa
TRBJ2-3 | TRBV7-2 | ASSRDYLSTDTQY
TRBJ2-7 | TRBV4-1 | ASSQGDWGLDYEQY
TRBJ1-1 | TRBV5-4 | ASSWGQNTEAF
TRBJ2-1 | TRBV11-2 | ASSDSSYNEQF
TRBJ2-1 | TRBV9 | ASSVDIRNEQF
TRBJ2-3 | TRBV2 | ASRTAGYTDTQY
TRBJ1-4 | TRBV9 | ASSVGGANEKLF
TRBJ2-3 | TRBV9 | ASSVVGTSTDTQY
TRBJ2-5 | TRBV5-6 | ASSLPEGNQETQY
TRBJ2-1 | TRBV19 | ASSILRSSYNEQF
TRBJ1-5 | TRBV2 | ASSEDRGNQPQH
TRBJ2-3 | TRBV5-1 | ASSLDLAGGSTDTQY
TRBJ1-4 | TRBV4-1 | ASSQAEGATNEKLF
TRBJ2-5 | TRBV11-2 | ASSLEGSGQETQY
TRBJ1-2 | TRBV2 | ASSSRGKGYT
TRBJ2-5 | TRBV5-4 | AGRAGEQETQY
TRBJ1-2 | TRBV7-9 | ASSFRGSNYGYT
TRBJ2-4 | TRBV5-4 | ASSLGGSKNIQY
TRBJ2-3 | TRBV7-9 | ASSSLSAGGHEQY
TRBJ2-5 | TRBV7-6 | ASSLGGQARETQY